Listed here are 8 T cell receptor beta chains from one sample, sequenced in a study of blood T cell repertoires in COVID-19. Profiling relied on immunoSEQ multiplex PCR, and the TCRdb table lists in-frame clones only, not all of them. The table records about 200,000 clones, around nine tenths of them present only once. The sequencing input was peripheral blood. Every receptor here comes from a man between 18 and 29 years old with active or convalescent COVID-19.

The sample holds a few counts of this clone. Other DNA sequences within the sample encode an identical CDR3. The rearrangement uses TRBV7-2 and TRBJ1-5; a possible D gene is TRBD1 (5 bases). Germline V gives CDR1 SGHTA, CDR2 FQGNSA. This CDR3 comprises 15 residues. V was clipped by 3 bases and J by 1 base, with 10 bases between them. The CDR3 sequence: CASSFTGASNQPQHF. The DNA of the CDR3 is TGTGCCAGCAGCTTTACTGGGGCAAGCAATCAGCCCCAGCATTTT.

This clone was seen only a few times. The chain's CDR3 is CASSIGRGHGFF. The CDR3 DNA reads as TGTGCCAGTAGTATCGGGAGGGGGCATGGTTTCTTT. The V call is TRBV19, the J call TRBJ1-1; TRBD1 matches at 7 bases. J was trimmed by 13 bases and V by 3 bases; bases with no gene match: 8. The germline V gene has CDR1 LNHDA and CDR2 SQIVND (reference sequence). The CDR3 is 12 residues long.

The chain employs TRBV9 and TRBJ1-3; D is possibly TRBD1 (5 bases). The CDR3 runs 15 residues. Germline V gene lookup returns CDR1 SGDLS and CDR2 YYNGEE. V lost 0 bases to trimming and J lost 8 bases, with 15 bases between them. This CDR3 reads CASSVGDSLGYTIYF. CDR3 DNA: TGTGCCAGCAGCGTAGGTGACAGCCTGGGGTACACCATATATTTT.

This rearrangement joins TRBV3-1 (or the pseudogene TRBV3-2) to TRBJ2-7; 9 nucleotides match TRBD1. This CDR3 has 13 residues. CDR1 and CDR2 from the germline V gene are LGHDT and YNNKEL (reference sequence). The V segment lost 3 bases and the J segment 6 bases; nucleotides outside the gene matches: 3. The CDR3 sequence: CASSHLDRGEQYF. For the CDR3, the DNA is TGTGCCAGCAGCCATCTGGACAGGGGCGAGCAGTACTTC.

The CDR3 region is CASKPQNTGELFF. Written as DNA, the CDR3 is TGTGCCAGTAAACCACAGAACACCGGGGAGCTGTTTTTT. This chain links TRBV19 with TRBJ2-2; D call uncertain. V lost 7 bases, J lost 1 base, and 7 bases lay in between. Germline CDR1 reads LNHDA; CDR2 reads SQIVND (reference sequence). The CDR3 spans 13 residues.

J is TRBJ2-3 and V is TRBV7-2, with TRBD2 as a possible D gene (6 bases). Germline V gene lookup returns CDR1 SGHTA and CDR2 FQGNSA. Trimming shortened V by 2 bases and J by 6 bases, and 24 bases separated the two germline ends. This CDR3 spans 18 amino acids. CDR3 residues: CASSLRGGRLDAGDTQYF. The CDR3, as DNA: TGTGCCAGCAGCTTAAGGGGAGGTCGACTTGACGCGGGGGATACGCAGTATTTT.

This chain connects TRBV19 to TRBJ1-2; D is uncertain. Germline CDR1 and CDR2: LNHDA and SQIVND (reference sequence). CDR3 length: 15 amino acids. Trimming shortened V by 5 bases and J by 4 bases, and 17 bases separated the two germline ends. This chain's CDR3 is CASSVDTVGRYGYTF. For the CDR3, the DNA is TGTGCCAGTAGTGTCGACACCGTCGGTCGCTATGGCTACACCTTC.

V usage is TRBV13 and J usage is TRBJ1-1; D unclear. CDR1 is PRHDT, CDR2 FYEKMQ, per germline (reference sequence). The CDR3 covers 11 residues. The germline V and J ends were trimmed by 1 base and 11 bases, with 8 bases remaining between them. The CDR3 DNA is TGTGCCAGCAGCTTAGAACACCAGGCTTTCTTT. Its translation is CASSLEHQAFF.